The next 31 T cell receptor beta chains were all read from a single sample in a study of post-analysis software for immune sequencing data. The antigens of these receptors remain unknown. Carried by the TCR beta cDNA libraries were unique molecular identifiers. TCRdb reanalysed the PCR reads using MiXCR and keeps one entry per CDR3 protein. Here the sample spans about 820,000 distinct CDR3 sequences, about 57% being singletons. Findings and caveats of the study: Relative to controls, patients had about five TRBV segments at higher frequency, with TRBV5-6, TRBV5-1 and TRBV20-1 among these.

Sequences were obtained from blood. These receptors all come from a girl between 5 and 17 years old with multiple sclerosis.

This rearrangement joins TRBV12-3 or TRBV12-4 to TRBJ2-3, with TRBD2 matching over 7 bases. The CDR3 sequence is 15 residues long. V lost 5 bases to trimming and J lost 5 bases; unmatched junction nucleotides: 10. CDR3 DNA: TGTGCCAGCAGTCCTCGGGACTACCCCTTAGATACGCAGTATTTT. Translation: CASSPRDYPLDTQYF.

The genes are TRBV12-3 or TRBV12-4 and TRBJ2-7; maybe TRBD1 (6 bases). The V gene lost 4 bases and the J gene lost 0 bases, with 19 bases spanning the gap. The CDR3 contains 17 residues. Here the CDR3 DNA reads TGTGCCAGCAGTTACTCCGGGACACTCACTAGCTCCTACGAGCAGTACTTC. Encoded protein: CASSYSGTLTSSYEQYF.

The rearrangement links TRBV29-1 to TRBJ2-4; D is possibly TRBD2 (5 bases). The J call may be mistaken, given a closer DNA end match to TRBJ2-7. Germline V gene lookup returns CDR1 SQVTM and CDR2 ANQGSEA. The CDR3 is 13 amino acids. The chain's CDR3 is CSVGGGRGYEQYF. For the CDR3, the DNA is TGCAGCGTTGGAGGCGGGCGAGGCTACGAGCAGTACTTC.

This chain links TRBV12-3 or TRBV12-4 with TRBJ1-2; no reliable D call. CDR3 length equals 15 residues. V lost 0 bases, J lost 2 bases, and 10 bases lay in between. CDR3 residues: CASSLAVNGNYGYTF. The CDR3 DNA reads as TGTGCCAGCAGTTTAGCAGTCAATGGAAACTATGGCTACACCTTC.

This clonotype showed up just once. As the CDR3 is not closed by the conserved phenylalanine or tryptophan, this likely results from a read error. V and J are TRBV29-1 and TRBJ2-3, with D possibly matching TRBD1 (6 bases). The germline V and J ends were trimmed by 6 bases and 3 bases, with 13 bases remaining between them. Germline assignment: CDR1 SQVTM and CDR2 ANQGSEA. The CDR3 is 13 amino acids. CDR3 sequence reads: CSVELQGTDTQYV. In nucleotides, the CDR3 is TGCAGCGTCGAACTCCAGGGGACAGATACGCAGTATGTT.

This clonotype was seen only a few times. The J gene is TRBJ2-5, the V gene TRBV6-5; 8 nucleotides match TRBD2. This CDR3 comprises 16 residues. Germline loops: CDR1 MNHEY, CDR2 SVGAGI. With V trimmed by 6 bases and J by 10 bases, 19 bases remained unmatched. The CDR3 loop is CASRLTGGEALGDQYF. The CDR3 coding sequence is TGTGCCAGCAGGTTGACGGGGGGGGAAGCCTTGGGAGACCAGTACTTC.

The V call is TRBV7-9, the J call TRBJ1-1, with TRBD1 as a possible D gene (5 bases). There are 14 residues in the CDR3. The germline gives CDR1 SEHNR, CDR2 FQNEAQ (reference sequence). V was pared by 5 bases and J by 6 bases, with 16 bases between. The CDR3 DNA reads as TGTGCCAGCAGCAAGGGGTTGCGAGACGCTGAAGCTTTCTTT. Translation gives CASSKGLRDAEAFF.

This clonotype was seen a few times. The chain carries TRBV7-2 and TRBJ2-1; 13 bases are a match to TRBD2. J was trimmed by 8 bases and V by 5 bases; bases with no gene match: 9. Germline V gives CDR1 SGHTA, CDR2 FQGNSA. This CDR3 spans 16 amino acids. This CDR3 is CASSLAGTSGIDEQFF. The DNA of the CDR3 is TGTGCCAGCAGCCTGGCCGGGACTAGCGGGATTGATGAGCAGTTCTTC.

This clonotype appeared a few times. CDR3 sequence (DNA): TGCAGCGTTGTAGCGGCAACCTACAATGAGCAGTTCTTC. Translating gives CSVVAATYNEQFF. J is TRBJ2-1 and V is TRBV29-1; possibly TRBD2 for D (6 bases). V was cut by 4 bases and J by 2 bases, with 9 bases left in between. CDR3 size: 13 residues. Germline loops: CDR1 SQVTM, CDR2 ANQGSEA.

The CDR3 coding sequence is TGTGCCAGCAGCTTAGCAAGCGGGGGCTGGGATGAGCAGTTCTTC. Amino acid sequence: CASSLASGGWDEQFF. The rearrangement uses TRBV7-7 and TRBJ2-1; 8 bases fit TRBD2. The CDR3 is 15 residues long. Looked up from germline, CDR1 is SSHAT and CDR2 is FNYEAQ (reference sequence). J lost 8 bases, V lost 0 bases, and 6 bases had no gene match.

This clonotype was detected a few times. The CDR3 is CASSPRDRGTGELFF. CDR3 sequence (DNA): TGTGCCAGCAGCCCTCGGGACAGGGGAACCGGGGAGCTGTTTTTT. This rearrangement joins TRBV7-2 to TRBJ2-2; 10 positions match TRBD1. CDR1 is SGHTA, CDR2 FQGNSA, per germline. Trimming took 5 bases from V and 5 from J; bases not matched to a gene: 5. The CDR3 sequence is 15 residues long.

V is TRBV10-3 and J is TRBJ2-5; 9 nucleotides align to TRBD2. The J call may be faulty, since TRBJ2-1 better matches the DNA end. Germline CDR1 is ENHRY and CDR2 is SYGVKD. This CDR3 has 15 residues. CDR3 loop: CAIDQAGGAAGTQFF. DNA for the CDR3: TGTGCCATTGACCAAGCGGGAGGCGCTGCCGGTACCCAGTTCTTC.

This clonotype was recorded a few times. The rearrangement joins TRBV11-1 to TRBJ2-1, with 10 bases lining up with TRBD2. The CDR3 runs to 16 residues. Germline-derived CDR1 and CDR2 are SGHAT and FQDESV (reference sequence). V lost 1 base to trimming and J lost 7 bases; unmatched junction nucleotides: 7. CDR3 region: CASSLEGSGGKNEQFF. In DNA, the CDR3 is TGTGCCAGCAGCTTAGAAGGTAGCGGGGGGAAAAATGAGCAGTTCTTC.

This clonotype was detected only a few times. At one of its ends the junction is not consistent with the germline gene, which may arise from a read error. V and J are TRBV12-3 or TRBV12-4 and TRBJ2-6; a weak D match, TRBD1 (5 bases). This CDR3 contains 13 residues. The CDR3 coding sequence is TGTGCCAGCAGTGTCTCTGGGGCCAACGTCCGGACTTTC. Translating gives CASSVSGANVRTF.

The chain joins TRBV6-5 to TRBJ2-3, with 9 bases fitting TRBD1. In germline, CDR1 is MNHEY, CDR2 SVGAGI. V shed 0 bases, J shed 2 bases, and the junction held 9 bases outside the gene matches. CDR3 length: 18 amino acids. The CDR3 region has the DNA TGTGCCAGCAGTTACTCTATCAGGGACAGGGCAGACACAGATACGCAGTATTTT. Residues: CASSYSIRDRADTDTQYF.

The V and J genes are TRBV4-1 and TRBJ2-7; 7 nucleotides match TRBD1. With 1 base clipped from V and 5 bases from J, the junction kept 8 bases outside the gene matches. The CDR3 is 15 residues long. The germline V gene encodes CDR1 MGHRA and CDR2 YSYEKL. CDR3 sequence reads: CASSQGVGGWDEQYF. CDR3 nucleotides: TGCGCCAGCAGCCAAGGGGTAGGGGGCTGGGACGAGCAGTACTTC.

In this sample, this clonotype turned up a few times. The rearrangement joins TRBV29-1 to TRBJ2-5; no definite D call. Germline V gene data show CDR1 as SQVTM and CDR2 as ANQGSEA. The CDR3 length is 13 residues. Between the trimmed V and J ends, which lost 3 bases and 3 bases, there was a span of 11 bases. This chain's CDR3 is CSVEKGLKETQYF. CDR3 DNA: TGCAGCGTTGAGAAGGGATTAAAAGAGACCCAGTACTTC.

The gene calls are TRBV19 and TRBJ2-4; D not certain. The DNA end lines up better with TRBJ2-7; the J call may be wrong. Germline assignment: CDR1 LNHDA and CDR2 SQIVND (reference sequence). This CDR3 comprises 14 residues. CDR3 nucleotides: TGTGCCAGTAGATCCCGGGCCTCCTCGGGCGAGCAGTACTTC. Amino acid sequence: CASRSRASSGEQYF.

V is TRBV20-1 and J is TRBJ2-7, with D unresolved. Trimming pared 3 bases from V and 6 bases from J, leaving 12 bases between. There are 12 residues in the CDR3. The germline gives CDR1 DFQATT, CDR2 SNEGSKA (reference sequence). CDR3 protein: CSASITPLEQYF. In DNA, the CDR3 is TGCAGTGCTAGTATCACACCCCTCGAGCAGTACTTC.

V gene TRBV6-5 combines with J gene TRBJ2-1; TRBD2 matches 10 bases. Germline trimming cut 7 bases from V and 4 bases from J; bases unmatched to any gene: 7. CDR3 length equals 15 residues. CDR1 is MNHEY, CDR2 SVGAGI, per germline. CDR3 in amino acids: CASTASGRAYNEQFF. For the CDR3, the DNA is TGTGCCAGCACGGCGAGCGGGAGGGCTTACAATGAGCAGTTCTTC.

V usage is TRBV20-1 and J usage is TRBJ2-7; D possibly matches TRBD1 or TRBD2 (6 bases each). CDR3 length: 12 amino acids. Germline V gives CDR1 DFQATT, CDR2 SNEGSKA (reference sequence). V shed 6 bases and J shed 3 bases, with 12 bases lying between them. For the CDR3, the DNA is TGCAGTGCCACGCGGGACATCTACGAGCAGTACTTC. Its translation is CSATRDIYEQYF.

The rearrangement uses TRBV7-9 and TRBJ2-1; possible D gene TRBD2, 5 bases. Germline CDR1 reads SEHNR; CDR2 reads FQNEAQ (reference sequence). This CDR3 has 15 amino acids. V was clipped by 1 base and J by 8 bases, with 15 bases between them. The CDR3 coding sequence is TGTGCCAGCAGCTTAGAAGGAGGATACACCGATGAGCAGTTCTTC. Translating it yields CASSLEGGYTDEQFF.

V usage is TRBV12-3 or TRBV12-4 and J usage is TRBJ2-4, with 9 bases aligning to TRBD2. TRBJ2-5 matches the DNA end more closely, so the J call is doubtful. CDR3 length: 17 residues. CDR3 bases: TGTGCCAGCAGCCCCCCGGTAGCGGGAGTTTCAGGGGAGACCCAGTACTTC. Translating it yields CASSPPVAGVSGETQYF.

The table lists this clonotype with a few counts. The chain has TRBV10-3 and TRBJ2-5, with 9 bases lining up with TRBD1. Germline CDR1 and CDR2: ENHRY and SYGVKD. The CDR3 covers 15 residues. Trimming took 6 bases from V and 4 from J; bases not matched to a gene: 9. CDR3 loop: CAIRRTGGEVETQYF. In DNA, the CDR3 is TGTGCCATCAGACGAACAGGGGGCGAGGTAGAGACCCAGTACTTC.

The chain uses TRBV7-2 and TRBJ2-2; D gene unclear. The CDR3 is 16 residues long. Germline V gene data show CDR1 as SGHTA and CDR2 as FQGNSA. Trimming cost V 2 bases and J 0 bases, with 10 bases left between them. CDR3 amino acids: CASSLNSPANTGELFF. The CDR3 DNA follows: TGTGCCAGCAGCTTAAACTCCCCGGCGAACACCGGGGAGCTGTTTTTT.

The sample holds a few counts of this clonotype. This CDR3 reads CSVRDRGTSGANVLTF. CDR3 sequence (DNA): TGCAGCGTCCGGGACAGGGGCACCTCTGGGGCCAACGTCCTGACTTTC. The J gene is TRBJ2-6, the V gene TRBV29-1, with TRBD1 identical over 10 bases. Germline CDR1 is SQVTM and CDR2 is ANQGSEA. After removal of 6 bases from V and 0 bases from J, the junction contained 5 bases not matched to a gene. The CDR3 sequence is 16 residues long.

This chain connects TRBV14 to TRBJ1-2, with D possibly TRBD1 on 6 matching bases. The germline V gene has CDR1 SGHDN and CDR2 FVKESK. The CDR3 totals 14 residues. Deletions cut 3 bases from V and 2 bases from J, with 10 bases between. CDR3 sequence: CASSHIGQNYGYTF. The DNA for the CDR3 is TGTGCCAGCAGCCACATAGGACAGAACTATGGCTACACCTTC.

V usage is TRBV29-1 and J usage is TRBJ1-2, with 7 bases fitting TRBD1. The germline CDR1 and CDR2 sequences are SQVTM and ANQGSEA. V was pared by 5 bases and J by 3 bases, with 9 bases of the junction left unmatched. The CDR3 is 14 residues long. CDR3 amino acids: CSVSRRDSDYGYTF. CDR3 coding DNA: TGCAGCGTTTCTCGCCGGGACAGCGACTATGGCTACACCTTC.

This clonotype was counted a few times. V and J are TRBV6-5 and TRBJ2-1; D might be TRBD2 (5 bases). Germline loops: CDR1 MNHEY, CDR2 SVGAGI. The CDR3 runs to 13 residues. The CDR3, as DNA: TGTGCGACTACGGCTATAAAAAGGGATGAGCAGTTCTTC. The encoded protein is CATTAIKRDEQFF.

The gene calls are TRBV12-3 or TRBV12-4 and TRBJ2-7; 11 bases agree with TRBD2. The CDR3 length is 15 residues. The V gene end was trimmed by 6 bases and the J gene end by 5 bases; junction bases not matched to a gene: 9. The CDR3, as DNA: TGTGCCAGCAGAACTGATAGCGGGAGGGCCCACGAGCAGTACTTC. Residues: CASRTDSGRAHEQYF.

This clonotype was observed at least ten times. The rearrangement uses TRBV29-1 and TRBJ2-7; 7 bases are a match to TRBD1. Looked up from germline, CDR1 is SQVTM and CDR2 is ANQGSEA. This CDR3 has 13 amino acids. With V trimmed by 6 bases and J by 2 bases, 7 bases remained unmatched. CDR3 nucleotides: TGCAGCGTGACAGGGTACCCCCCCTACGAGCAGTACTTC. Encoded protein: CSVTGYPPYEQYF.